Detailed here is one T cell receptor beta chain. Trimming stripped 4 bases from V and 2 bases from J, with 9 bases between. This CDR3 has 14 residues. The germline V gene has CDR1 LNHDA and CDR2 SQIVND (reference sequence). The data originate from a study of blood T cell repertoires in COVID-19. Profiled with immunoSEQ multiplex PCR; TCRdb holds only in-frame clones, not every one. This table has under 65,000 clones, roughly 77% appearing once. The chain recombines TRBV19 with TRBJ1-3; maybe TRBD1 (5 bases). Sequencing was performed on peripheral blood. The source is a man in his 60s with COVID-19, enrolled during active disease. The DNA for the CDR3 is TGTGCCAGTAGTACGAAGGGGACTGGAAACACCATATATTTT. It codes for CASSTKGTGNTIYF. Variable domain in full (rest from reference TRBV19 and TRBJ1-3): DGGITQSPKYLFRKEGQNVTLSCEQNLNHDAMYWYRQDPGQGLRLIYYSQIVNDFQKGDIAEGYSVSREKKESFPLTVTSAQKNPTAFYLCASSTKGTGNTIYFGEGSWLTVV.